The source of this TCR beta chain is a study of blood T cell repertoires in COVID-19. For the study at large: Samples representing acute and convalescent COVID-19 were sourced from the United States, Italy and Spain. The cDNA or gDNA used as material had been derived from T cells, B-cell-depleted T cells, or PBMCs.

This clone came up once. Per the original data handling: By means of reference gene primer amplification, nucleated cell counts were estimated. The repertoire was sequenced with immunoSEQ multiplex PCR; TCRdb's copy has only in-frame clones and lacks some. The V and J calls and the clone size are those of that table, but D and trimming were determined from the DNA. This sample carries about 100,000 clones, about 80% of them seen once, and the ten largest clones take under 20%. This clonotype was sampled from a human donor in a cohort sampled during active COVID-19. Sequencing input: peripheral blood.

CDR3 region: CASSDPGQGIGGYTF. The DNA of the CDR3 is TGTGCCAGCAGTGATCCGGGACAGGGAATCGGTGGCTACACCTTC. The V and J genes are TRBV28 and TRBJ1-2; the match to TRBD1 covers 9 bases. This CDR3 comprises 15 residues. CDR1 and CDR2 from the germline V gene are MDHEN and SYDVKM. The V and J ends lost 5 bases and 7 bases, in that order; junction bases with no gene match: 11.